Below are 5 T cell receptor beta chains sequenced from a single sample in a study of blood T cell repertoires in COVID-19. The data were produced by immunoSEQ multiplex PCR, yet TCRdb's version contains in-frame clones alone and is incomplete. The sample lists 270,000 or so clones; more than 85% were seen once. Sequenced material: peripheral blood. Receptor source: a man aged 40-55 years with acute or convalescent COVID-19.

The genes are TRBV10-1 and TRBJ1-1; TRBD1 agrees at 7 bases. The length of the CDR3 is 15 residues. Germline V CDR1 and CDR2: WNHNN, SYGVQD (reference sequence). V was pared by 3 bases and J by 2 bases, with 6 bases of the junction left unmatched. In nucleotides, the CDR3 is TGCGCCAGCAGTGACTCAGGAGGGGGCAACACTGAAGCTTTCTTT. Translation: CASSDSGGGNTEAFF.

J is TRBJ2-3 and V is TRBV10-3; 9 bases fit TRBD2. Germline CDR1 ENHRY, CDR2 SYGVKD. Trimming cost V 5 bases and J 6 bases; bases outside gene matches: 9. The CDR3 sequence is 15 residues long. In nucleotides, the CDR3 is TGTGCCATCAGTTCTAGCGGGGCCCACGGGGATACGCAGTATTTT. Protein sequence: CAISSSGAHGDTQYF.

The rearrangement links TRBV20-1 to TRBJ2-7; 11 nucleotides match TRBD2. J lost 6 bases, V lost 5 bases, and 0 bases had no gene match. This CDR3 is built from 11 residues. The germline CDR1 and CDR2 sequences are DFQATT and SNEGSKA (reference sequence). Written as DNA, the CDR3 is TGCAGTGCTCTAGCGGGGGGCGAGCAGTACTTC. It encodes CSALAGGEQYF.

In DNA form, the CDR3 reads TGTGCCAGCAGTTACTCGGGGGGAGGCACCGGGGAGCTGTTTTTT. Translating it yields CASSYSGGGTGELFF. This chain uses TRBV6-5 with TRBJ2-2; perhaps TRBD2 as D (6 bases). Germline V CDR1 and CDR2: MNHEY, SVGAGI. The CDR3 runs 15 residues. Between the trimmed V and J ends, which lost 0 bases and 4 bases, there was a span of 9 bases.

This clone has just one count. The chain recombines TRBV5-1 with TRBJ1-1; D gene unclear. The CDR3 is made up of 14 amino acids. Germline loops: CDR1 SGHRS, CDR2 YFSETQ. The V gene lost 0 bases and the J gene lost 2 bases, with 8 bases spanning the gap. This chain's CDR3 is CASSLENSNTEAFF. DNA for the CDR3: TGCGCCAGCAGCTTGGAAAACAGCAACACTGAAGCTTTCTTT.